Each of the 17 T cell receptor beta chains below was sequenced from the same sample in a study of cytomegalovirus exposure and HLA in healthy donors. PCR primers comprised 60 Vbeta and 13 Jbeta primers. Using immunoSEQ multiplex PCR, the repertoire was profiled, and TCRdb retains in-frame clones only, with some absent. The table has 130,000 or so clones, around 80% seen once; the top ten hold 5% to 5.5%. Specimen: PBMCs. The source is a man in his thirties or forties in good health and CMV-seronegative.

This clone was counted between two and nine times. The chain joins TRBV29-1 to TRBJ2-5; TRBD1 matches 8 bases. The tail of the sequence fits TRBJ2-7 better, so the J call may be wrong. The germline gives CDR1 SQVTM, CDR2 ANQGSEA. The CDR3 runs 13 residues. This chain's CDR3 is CSATGGSSYEQYF. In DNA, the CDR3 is TGCAGCGCAACAGGGGGGAGCTCCTACGAGCAGTACTTC.

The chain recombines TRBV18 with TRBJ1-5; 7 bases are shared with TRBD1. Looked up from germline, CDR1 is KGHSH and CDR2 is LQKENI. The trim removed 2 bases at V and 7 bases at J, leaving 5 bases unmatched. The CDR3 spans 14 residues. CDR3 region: CASSPERGQQPQHF. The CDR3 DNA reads TGTGCCAGCTCACCAGAAAGGGGGCAACAGCCCCAGCATTTT.

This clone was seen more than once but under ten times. CDR3 in DNA: TGCAGCCCGGGACAGGGGTGGGAGCAGTACTTC. This sequence encodes CSPGQGWEQYF. V usage is TRBV20-1 and J usage is TRBJ2-7; 10 bases match TRBD1. From germline, CDR1 is DFQATT and CDR2 SNEGSKA (reference sequence). The CDR3 runs 11 residues.

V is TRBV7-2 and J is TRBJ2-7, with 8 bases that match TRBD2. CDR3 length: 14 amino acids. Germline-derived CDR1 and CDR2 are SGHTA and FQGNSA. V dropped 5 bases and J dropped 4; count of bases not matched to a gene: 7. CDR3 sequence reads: CASSSYSGGYEQYF. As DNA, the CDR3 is TGTGCCAGCAGCAGCTACAGCGGGGGTTACGAGCAGTACTTC. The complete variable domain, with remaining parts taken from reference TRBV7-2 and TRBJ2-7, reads GAGVSQSPSNKVTEKGKDVELRCDPISGHTALYWYRQSLGQGLEFLIYFQGNSAPDKSGLPSDRFSAERTGGSVSTLTIQRTQQEDSAVYLCASSSYSGGYEQYFGPGTRLTVT.

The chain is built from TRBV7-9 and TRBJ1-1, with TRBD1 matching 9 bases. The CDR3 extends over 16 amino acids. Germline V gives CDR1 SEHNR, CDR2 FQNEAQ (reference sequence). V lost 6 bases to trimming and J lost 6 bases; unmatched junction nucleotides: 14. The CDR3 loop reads CASRGQGSNTGAEAFF. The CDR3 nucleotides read TGTGCCAGCAGGGGACAGGGAAGCAATACGGGAGCTGAAGCTTTCTTT.

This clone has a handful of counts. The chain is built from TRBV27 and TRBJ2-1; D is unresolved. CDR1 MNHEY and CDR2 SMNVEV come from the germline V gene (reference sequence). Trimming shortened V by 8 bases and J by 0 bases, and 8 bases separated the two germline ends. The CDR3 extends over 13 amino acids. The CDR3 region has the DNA TGTGCCAGCGCCCGAGACTCCTACAATGAGCAGTTCTTC. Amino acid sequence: CASARDSYNEQFF.

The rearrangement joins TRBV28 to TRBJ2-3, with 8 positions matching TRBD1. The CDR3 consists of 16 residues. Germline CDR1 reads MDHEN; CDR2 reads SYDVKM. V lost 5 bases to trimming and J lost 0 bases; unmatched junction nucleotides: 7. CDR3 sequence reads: CASSPGQGLSTDTQYF. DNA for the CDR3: TGTGCCAGCAGTCCTGGACAGGGCTTGAGCACAGATACGCAGTATTTT.

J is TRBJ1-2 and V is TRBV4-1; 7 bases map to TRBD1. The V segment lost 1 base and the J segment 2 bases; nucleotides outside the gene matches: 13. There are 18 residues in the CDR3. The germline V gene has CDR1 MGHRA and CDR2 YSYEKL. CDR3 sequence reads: CASSQAKSGGGPNYGYTF. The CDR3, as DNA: TGCGCCAGCAGCCAAGCGAAGTCAGGGGGTGGACCCAACTATGGCTACACCTTC.

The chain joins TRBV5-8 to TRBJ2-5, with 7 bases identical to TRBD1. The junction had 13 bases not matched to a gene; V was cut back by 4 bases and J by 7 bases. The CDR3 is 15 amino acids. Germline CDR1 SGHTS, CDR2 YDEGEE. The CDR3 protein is CASSTGQARWGTQYF. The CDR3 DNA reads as TGTGCCAGCAGCACAGGACAGGCGAGGTGGGGGACCCAGTACTTC.

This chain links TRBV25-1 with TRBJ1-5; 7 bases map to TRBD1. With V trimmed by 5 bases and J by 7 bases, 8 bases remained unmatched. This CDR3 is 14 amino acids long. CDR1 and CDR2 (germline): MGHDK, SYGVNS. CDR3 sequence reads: CASSPTGIGQPQHF. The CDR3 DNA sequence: TGTGCCAGCAGTCCGACAGGGATCGGGCAGCCCCAGCATTTT.

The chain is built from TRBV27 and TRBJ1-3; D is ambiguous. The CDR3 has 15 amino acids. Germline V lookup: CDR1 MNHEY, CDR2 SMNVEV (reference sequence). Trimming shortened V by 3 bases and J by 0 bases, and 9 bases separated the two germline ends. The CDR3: CASSFVRDSGNTIYF. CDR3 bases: TGTGCCAGCAGTTTCGTGAGGGACTCTGGAAACACCATATATTTT.

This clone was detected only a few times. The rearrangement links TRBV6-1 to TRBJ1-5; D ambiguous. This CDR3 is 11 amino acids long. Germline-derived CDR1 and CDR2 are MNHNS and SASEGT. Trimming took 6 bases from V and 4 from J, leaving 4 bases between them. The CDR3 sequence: CASRENQPQHF. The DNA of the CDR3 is TGTGCCAGCAGGGAGAATCAGCCCCAGCATTTT.

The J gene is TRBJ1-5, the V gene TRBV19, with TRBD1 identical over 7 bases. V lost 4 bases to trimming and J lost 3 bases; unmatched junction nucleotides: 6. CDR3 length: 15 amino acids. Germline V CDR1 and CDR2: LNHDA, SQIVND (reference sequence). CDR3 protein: CASSRSGQINQPQHF. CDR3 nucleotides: TGTGCCAGTAGTAGGTCGGGACAGATCAATCAGCCCCAGCATTTT.

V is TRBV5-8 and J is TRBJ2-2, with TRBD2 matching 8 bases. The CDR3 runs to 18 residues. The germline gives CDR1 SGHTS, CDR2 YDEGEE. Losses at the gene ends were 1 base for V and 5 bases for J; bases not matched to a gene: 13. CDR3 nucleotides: TGTGCCAGCAGCTTGATTGCATCCAGCGGGAGTCGTACCGGGGAGCTGTTTTTT. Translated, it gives CASSLIASSGSRTGELFF. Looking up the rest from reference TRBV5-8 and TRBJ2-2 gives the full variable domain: EAGVTQSPTHLIKTRGQQATLRCSPISGHTSVYWYQQALGLGLQFLLWYDEGEERNRGNFPPRFSGRQFPNYSSELNVNALELEDSALYLCASSLIASSGSRTGELFFGEGSRLTVL.

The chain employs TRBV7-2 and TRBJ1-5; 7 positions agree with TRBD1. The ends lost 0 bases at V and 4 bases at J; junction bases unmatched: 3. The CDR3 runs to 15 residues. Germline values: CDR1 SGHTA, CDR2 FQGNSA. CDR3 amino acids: CASSLAGTVNQPQHF. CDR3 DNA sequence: TGTGCCAGCAGCTTAGCGGGGACAGTAAATCAGCCCCAGCATTTT.

The CDR3 bases are TGTGCCAGCAGCCCGGGGACAGCGAGCTACACCTTC. Protein sequence: CASSPGTASYTF. The chain links TRBV7-2 to TRBJ1-2, with TRBD1 identical over 7 bases. From germline, CDR1 is SGHTA and CDR2 FQGNSA. J lost 9 bases, V lost 5 bases, and 6 bases had no gene match. The CDR3 is made up of 12 amino acids.

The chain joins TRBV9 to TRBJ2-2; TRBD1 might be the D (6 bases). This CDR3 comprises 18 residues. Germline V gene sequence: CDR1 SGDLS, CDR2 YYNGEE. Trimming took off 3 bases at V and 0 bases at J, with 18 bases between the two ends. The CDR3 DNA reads TGTGCCAGCAGCGCCTCCACGAGGGACATAGCGAACACCGGGGAGCTGTTTTTT. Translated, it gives CASSASTRDIANTGELFF.